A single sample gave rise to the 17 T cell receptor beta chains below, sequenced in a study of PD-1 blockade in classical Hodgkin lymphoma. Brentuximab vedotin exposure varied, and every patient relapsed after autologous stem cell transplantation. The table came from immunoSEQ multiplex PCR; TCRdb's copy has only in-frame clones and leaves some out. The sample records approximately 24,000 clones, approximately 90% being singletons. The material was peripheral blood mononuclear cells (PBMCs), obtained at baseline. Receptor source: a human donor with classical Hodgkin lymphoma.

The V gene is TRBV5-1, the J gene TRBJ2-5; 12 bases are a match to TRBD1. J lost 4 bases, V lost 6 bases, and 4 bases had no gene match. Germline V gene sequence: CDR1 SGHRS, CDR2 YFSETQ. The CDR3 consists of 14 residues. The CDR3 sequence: CASMGQGAGETQYF. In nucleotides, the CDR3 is TGCGCCAGCATGGGACAGGGGGCTGGAGAGACCCAGTACTTC.

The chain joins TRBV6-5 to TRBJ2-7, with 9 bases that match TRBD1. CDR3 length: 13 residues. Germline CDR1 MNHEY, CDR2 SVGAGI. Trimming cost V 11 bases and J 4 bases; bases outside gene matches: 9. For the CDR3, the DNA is TGTGCCGGGTACAGGGGGCGGGGGTACGAGCAGTACTTC. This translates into CAGYRGRGYEQYF.

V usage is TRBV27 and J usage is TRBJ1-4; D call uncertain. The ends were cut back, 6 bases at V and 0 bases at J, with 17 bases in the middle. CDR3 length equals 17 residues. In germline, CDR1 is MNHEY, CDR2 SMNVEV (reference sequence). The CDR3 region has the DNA TGTGCCAGCAGGAGGGTATCCTGGACGGCAACTAATGAAAAACTGTTTTTT. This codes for CASRRVSWTATNEKLFF.

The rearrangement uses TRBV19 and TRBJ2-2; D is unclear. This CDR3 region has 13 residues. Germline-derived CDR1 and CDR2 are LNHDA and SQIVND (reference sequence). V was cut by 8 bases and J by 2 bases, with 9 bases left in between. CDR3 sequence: CASPRKNTGELFF. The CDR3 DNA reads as TGTGCCAGTCCCCGAAAAAACACCGGGGAGCTGTTTTTT.

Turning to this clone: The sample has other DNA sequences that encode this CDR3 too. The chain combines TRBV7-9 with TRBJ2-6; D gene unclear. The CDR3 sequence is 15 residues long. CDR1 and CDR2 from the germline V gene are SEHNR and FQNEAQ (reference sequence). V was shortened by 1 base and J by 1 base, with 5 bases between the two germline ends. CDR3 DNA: TGTGCCAGCAGCTTAGAAGGATCTGGGGCCAACGTCCTGACTTTC. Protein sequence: CASSLEGSGANVLTF.

The CDR3: CASSLSGVAEAFF. The CDR3 nucleotides are TGCGCCAGCAGCTTATCAGGGGTCGCTGAAGCTTTCTTT. The chain combines TRBV5-1 with TRBJ1-1; tentative D call: TRBD1 (6 bases). V was pared by 2 bases and J by 6 bases, with 11 bases between. The CDR3 contains 13 residues. Germline CDR1 SGHRS, CDR2 YFSETQ.

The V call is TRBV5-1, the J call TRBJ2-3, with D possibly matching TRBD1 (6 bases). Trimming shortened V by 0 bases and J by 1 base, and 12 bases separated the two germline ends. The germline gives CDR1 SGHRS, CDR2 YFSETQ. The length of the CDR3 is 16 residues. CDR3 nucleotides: TGCGCCAGCAGCTTGGTGGGGGCAAGCGGCACAGATACGCAGTATTTT. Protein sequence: CASSLVGASGTDTQYF.

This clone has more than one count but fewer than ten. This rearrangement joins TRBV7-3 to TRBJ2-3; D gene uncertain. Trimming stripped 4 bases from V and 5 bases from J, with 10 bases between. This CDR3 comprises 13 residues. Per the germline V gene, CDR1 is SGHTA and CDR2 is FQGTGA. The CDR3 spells CASSSWLGDTQYF. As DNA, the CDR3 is TGTGCCAGCAGCTCTTGGCTGGGAGATACGCAGTATTTT.

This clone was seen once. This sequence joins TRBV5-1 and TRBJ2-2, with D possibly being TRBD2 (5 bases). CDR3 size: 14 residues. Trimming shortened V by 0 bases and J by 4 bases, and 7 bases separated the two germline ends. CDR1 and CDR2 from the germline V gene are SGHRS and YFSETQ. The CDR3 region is CASSLGGITGELFF. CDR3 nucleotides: TGCGCCAGCAGCTTGGGAGGGATCACCGGGGAGCTGTTTTTT.

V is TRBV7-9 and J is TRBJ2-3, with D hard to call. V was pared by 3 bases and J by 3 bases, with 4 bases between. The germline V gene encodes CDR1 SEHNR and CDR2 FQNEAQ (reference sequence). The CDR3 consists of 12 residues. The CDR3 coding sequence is TGTGCCAGCAGCTTCGCGACAGATACGCAGTATTTT. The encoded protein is CASSFATDTQYF.

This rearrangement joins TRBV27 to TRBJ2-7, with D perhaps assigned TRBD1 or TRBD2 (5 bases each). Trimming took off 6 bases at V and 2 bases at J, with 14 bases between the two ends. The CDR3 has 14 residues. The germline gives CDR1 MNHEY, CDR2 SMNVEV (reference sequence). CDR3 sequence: CASRGPWVPYEQYF. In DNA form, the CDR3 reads TGTGCCAGCAGGGGACCCTGGGTCCCCTACGAGCAGTACTTC.

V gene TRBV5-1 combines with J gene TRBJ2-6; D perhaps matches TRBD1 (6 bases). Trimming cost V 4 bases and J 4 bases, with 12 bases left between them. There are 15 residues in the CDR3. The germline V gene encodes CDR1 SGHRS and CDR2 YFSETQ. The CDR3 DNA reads TGCGCCAGCAGCACACAGGGATCCGGGGCCAACGTCCTGACTTTC. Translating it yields CASSTQGSGANVLTF.

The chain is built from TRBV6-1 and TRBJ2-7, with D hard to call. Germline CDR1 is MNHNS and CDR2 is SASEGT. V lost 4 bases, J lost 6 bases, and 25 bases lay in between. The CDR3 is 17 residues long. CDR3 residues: CASSGLPVGDSYFEQYF. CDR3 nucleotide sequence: TGTGCCAGCAGTGGGCTCCCGGTCGGTGACTCCTATTTCGAGCAGTACTTC.

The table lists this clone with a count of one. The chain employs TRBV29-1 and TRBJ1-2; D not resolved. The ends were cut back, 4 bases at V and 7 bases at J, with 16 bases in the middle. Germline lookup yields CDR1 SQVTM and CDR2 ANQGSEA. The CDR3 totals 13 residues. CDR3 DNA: TGCAGCGTTGTAAATTTGGGGAGTGGTGGCTACACCTTC. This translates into CSVVNLGSGGYTF.

The CDR3 loop reads CASSPYNEQFF. In DNA form, the CDR3 reads TGTGCCAGCAGCCCTTACAATGAGCAGTTCTTC. The chain recombines TRBV7-9 with TRBJ2-1; D gene unclear. Germline values: CDR1 SEHNR, CDR2 FQNEAQ (reference sequence). CDR3 size: 11 residues. The V end lost 5 bases, the J end lost 4 bases, and 3 bases lay between the germline ends.

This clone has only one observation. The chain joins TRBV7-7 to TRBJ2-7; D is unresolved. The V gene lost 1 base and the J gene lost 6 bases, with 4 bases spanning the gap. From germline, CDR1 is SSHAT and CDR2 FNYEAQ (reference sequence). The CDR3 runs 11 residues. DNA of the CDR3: TGTGCCAGCAGCTTAGGACCCGAGCAGTACTTC. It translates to CASSLGPEQYF.

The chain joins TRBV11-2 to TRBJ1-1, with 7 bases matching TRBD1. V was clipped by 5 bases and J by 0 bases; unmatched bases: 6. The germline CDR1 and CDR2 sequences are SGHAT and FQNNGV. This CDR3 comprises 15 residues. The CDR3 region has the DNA TGTGCCAGCAGCCTACAGGGGCTAATGAACACTGAAGCTTTCTTT. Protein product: CASSLQGLMNTEAFF.